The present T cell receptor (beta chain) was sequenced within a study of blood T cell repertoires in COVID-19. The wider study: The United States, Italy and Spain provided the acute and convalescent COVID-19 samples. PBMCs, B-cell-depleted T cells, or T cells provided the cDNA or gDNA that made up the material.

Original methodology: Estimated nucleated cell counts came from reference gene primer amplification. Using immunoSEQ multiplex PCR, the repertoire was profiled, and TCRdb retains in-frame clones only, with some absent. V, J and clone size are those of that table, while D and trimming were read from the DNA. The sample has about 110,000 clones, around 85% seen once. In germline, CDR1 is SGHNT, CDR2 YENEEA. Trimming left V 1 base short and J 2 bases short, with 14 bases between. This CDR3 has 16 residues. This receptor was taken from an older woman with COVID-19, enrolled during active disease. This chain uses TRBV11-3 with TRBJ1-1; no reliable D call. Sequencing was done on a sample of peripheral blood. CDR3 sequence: CASSLGGTRGNTEAFF. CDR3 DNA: TGTGCCAGCAGCTTAGGAGGTACGCGCGGCAACACTGAAGCTTTCTTT.